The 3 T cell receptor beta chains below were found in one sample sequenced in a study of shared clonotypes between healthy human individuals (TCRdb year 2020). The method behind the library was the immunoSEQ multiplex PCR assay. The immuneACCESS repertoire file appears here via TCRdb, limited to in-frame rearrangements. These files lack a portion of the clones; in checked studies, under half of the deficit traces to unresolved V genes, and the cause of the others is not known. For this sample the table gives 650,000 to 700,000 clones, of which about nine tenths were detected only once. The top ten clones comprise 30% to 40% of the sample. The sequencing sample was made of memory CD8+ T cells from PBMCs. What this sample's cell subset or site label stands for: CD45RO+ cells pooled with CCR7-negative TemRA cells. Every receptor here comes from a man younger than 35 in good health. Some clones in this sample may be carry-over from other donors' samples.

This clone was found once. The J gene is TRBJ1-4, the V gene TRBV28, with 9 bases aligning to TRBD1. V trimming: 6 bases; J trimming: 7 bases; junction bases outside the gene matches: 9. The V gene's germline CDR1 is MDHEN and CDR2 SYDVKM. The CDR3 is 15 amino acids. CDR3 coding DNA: TGTGCCAGCAGGTTGCCCGGGACAGGGAGTGAAAAACTGTTTTTT. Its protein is CASRLPGTGSEKLFF.

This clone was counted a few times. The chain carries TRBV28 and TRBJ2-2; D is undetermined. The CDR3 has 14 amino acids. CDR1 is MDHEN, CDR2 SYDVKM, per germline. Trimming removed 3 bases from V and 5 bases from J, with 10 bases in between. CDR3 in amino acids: CASSFSRWTGELFF. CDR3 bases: TGTGCCAGCAGTTTTTCTAGGTGGACCGGGGAGCTGTTTTTT.

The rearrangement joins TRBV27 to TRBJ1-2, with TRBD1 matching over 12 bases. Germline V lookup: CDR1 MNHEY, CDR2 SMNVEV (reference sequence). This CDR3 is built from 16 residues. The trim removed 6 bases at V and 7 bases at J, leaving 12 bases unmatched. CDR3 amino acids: CASSTLPGTGGFGYTF. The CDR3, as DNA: TGTGCCAGCAGCACCCTCCCCGGGACAGGGGGCTTTGGCTACACCTTC.